The clone carrying this T cell receptor beta chain was seen at least ten times. The antigen is not known. These data are taken from a study of regulatory T cells in long-lasting Graves disease. Regarding the study as a whole: It was in persistent disease that TRBV28, TRBJ1-2 and TRBJ2-5 were favored.

Sample time point: newly diagnosed GD, antithyroid drugs for less than 3 months. Following extraction of RNA from PBMCs, that RNA was used to make the TCR library. The V gene's germline CDR1 is SGHAT and CDR2 FQNNGV. V lost 2 bases, J lost 6 bases, and 11 bases lay in between. The CDR3 consists of 15 residues. Assembly of TCR beta libraries relied on iRepertoire HTBI primers together with Arm-PCR of CDR3 regions. TCRdb re-called the multiplex PCR reads through MiXCR, storing one row per CDR3 protein. The sample has about 530,000 distinct CDR3 sequences, about 15% seen once. The same data also contributed to another study, on T cells in Graves' hyperthyroidism and ophthalmopathy.

The sample in question was peripheral blood mononuclear cells (PBMCs), obtained at new diagnosis, from a patient treated with antithyroid drugs. The chain employs TRBV11-2 and TRBJ1-6; D call uncertain. This clonotype was obtained from a woman aged 35-65 years with Graves disease. The CDR3 protein is CASSLSQALNSPLHF. Here the CDR3 DNA reads TGTGCCAGCAGCTTATCTCAGGCTCTTAATTCACCCCTCCACTTT.